Listed below are T cell receptor beta chains from one sample, sequenced in a study of blood T cell repertoires in COVID-19. Produced via immunoSEQ multiplex PCR; TCRdb's table is partial and in-frame only. The sample has about 60,000 clones, approximately 77% seen once. What was sequenced was peripheral blood. These receptors all stem from a human donor in a cohort sampled during active COVID-19. The CDR3 runs from the conserved cysteine through the conserved F or W. D genes are given only for firm matches. The listing skips clone size in some rows; elsewhere it reads once, few, many or a size class.

TRBJ1-6,-,TRBV18,TRBD1,CASSPGTGDNSPLHF,TGTGCCAGCTCACCCGGGACAGGGGACAATTCACCCCTCCACTTT
TRBJ1-4,once,TRBV5-6,-,CASSLANRFEKLFF,TGTGCCAGCAGCTTGGCCAACAGGTTTGAAAAACTGTTTTTT
TRBJ1-2,-,TRBV7-2,TRBD1,CASSVGPGDREVYGYTF,TGTGCCAGCAGCGTAGGACCGGGGGACAGGGAGGTCTATGGCTACACCTTC
TRBJ2-7,-,TRBV7-9,-,CASSSETYSYEQYF,TGTGCCAGCAGCTCGGAGACCTACTCCTACGAGCAGTACTTC
TRBJ1-2,-,TRBV6-5,TRBD1,CASSSTGGDYGYTF,TGTGCCAGCAGCTCGACAGGGGGCGACTATGGCTACACCTTC
TRBJ2-7,-,TRBV7-9,-,CASSLPGGSQYF,TGTGCCAGCAGCTTGCCCGGAGGGTCGCAGTACTTC
TRBJ1-1,-,TRBV25-1,-,CASSAQRMNTEAFF,TGTGCCAGCAGTGCACAAAGAATGAACACTGAAGCTTTCTTT
TRBJ2-7,-,TRBV10-3,TRBD1,CAISTGGLSYEQYF,TGTGCCATCAGTACAGGGGGCCTCTCCTACGAGCAGTACTTC
TRBJ1-6,few,TRBV25-1,-,CASSEGAQYYSPLHF,TGTGCCAGCAGTGAAGGGGCCCAGTATTATTCACCCCTCCACTTT
TRBJ2-3,many,TRBV18,-,CASSPRGPPTDTQYF,TGTGCCAGCTCCCCACGGGGCCCCCCCACAGATACGCAGTATTTT
TRBJ2-1,-,TRBV18,-,CASSPSGFPGEMGEQFF,TGTGCCAGCTCACCATCGGGATTTCCGGGAGAAATGGGTGAGCAGTTCTTC
TRBJ1-1,-,TRBV7-9,-,CASSLGRSFEAFF,TGTGCCAGCAGCTTAGGGAGATCGTTTGAAGCTTTCTTT
TRBJ2-1,-,TRBV7-7,TRBD2,CASSPQLAGAYNEQFF,TGTGCTAGCAGCCCCCAGTTAGCGGGGGCCTACAATGAGCAGTTCTTC
TRBJ2-1,few,TRBV10-3,-,CAISEGPRDEQFF,TGTGCCATCAGTGAGGGACCGAGGGATGAGCAGTTCTTC
TRBJ2-3,-,TRBV7-2,TRBD1,CASSLQAGGGTDTQYF,TGTGCCAGCAGCTTACAAGCAGGGGGTGGCACAGATACGCAGTATTTT
TRBJ1-6,-,TRBV7-2,TRBD1,CASSSGGTGPPPLHF,TGTGCCAGCAGCTCGGGGGGGACAGGGCCCCCACCCCTCCACTTT
TRBJ1-1,few,TRBV20-1,TRBD1,CSASNRGKGNTEAFF,TGCAGTGCTAGTAACAGGGGCAAGGGGAACACTGAAGCTTTCTTT
TRBJ1-2,-,TRBV10-3,-,CAISEPSVDGYTF,TGTGCCATCAGTGAGCCAAGCGTGGATGGCTACACCTTC
TRBJ1-2,-,TRBV18,-,CASSLGGYGYTF,TGTGCCAGCTCGCTCGGAGGCTATGGCTACACCTTC
TRBJ1-1,-,TRBV6-5,-,CASSLSSPRETEAFF,TGTGCCAGCAGTCTCTCCTCACCTCGGGAGACTGAAGCTTTCTTT
TRBJ2-1,-,TRBV5-1,TRBD2,CASSATSGSINEQFF,TGCGCCAGCAGCGCGACTAGCGGGAGCATAAATGAGCAGTTCTTC
TRBJ1-5,-,TRBV16,TRBD1,CASSPWAGTGGRGQPYNQPQHF,TGTGCCAGCAGCCCATGGGCCGGGACAGGGGGCAGAGGGCAACCATACAATCAGCCCCAGCATTTT
TRBJ2-3,-,TRBV3-1/TRBV3-2,TRBD2,CASSHPRGSAPFF,TGTGCCAGCAGCCACCCGCGGGGGTCCGCGCCCTTTTTT
TRBJ1-3,few,TRBV12-5,-,CASGLRDTGNTIYF,TGTGCTAGTGGTTTGCGGGACACTGGAAACACCATATATTTT
TRBJ2-7,-,TRBV18,TRBD1,CASSPEGTGRHEQYF,TGTGCCAGCTCACCGGAGGGGACAGGGCGCCACGAGCAGTACTTC
TRBJ1-1,-,TRBV12-3/TRBV12-4,-,CASSLVQGGEAFF,TGTGCCAGCAGTTTGGTACAGGGTGGTGAAGCTTTCTTT
TRBJ1-4,-,TRBV4-1,-,CASSKTEAILWELFF,TGCGCCAGCAGCAAGACAGAAGCGATCTTGTGGGAACTGTTTTTT
TRBJ1-5,-,TRBV28,TRBD1,CASNRGQRALNQPQHF,TGTGCCAGCAACAGGGGCCAGCGGGCCCTCAATCAGCCCCAGCATTTT
TRBJ2-7,-,TRBV5-6,TRBD1,CASSPGGLYEQYF,TGTGCCAGCAGCCCAGGGGGCTTGTACGAGCAGTACTTC
TRBJ2-3,-,TRBV5-8,TRBD2,CASSLALAGGNTDTQYF,TGTGCCAGCAGCTTGGCCCTAGCGGGGGGGAACACAGATACGCAGTATTTT
TRBJ1-3,-,TRBV5-1,TRBD1,CASSPLQGAHGNTIYF,TGCGCCAGCAGCCCGCTGCAGGGGGCGCATGGAAACACCATATATTTT
TRBJ1-4,-,TRBV3-1/TRBV3-2,TRBD1,CASSLGTVGGKLFF,TGTGCCAGCAGCCTCGGGACAGTAGGAGGAAAACTGTTTTTT
TRBJ2-1,few,TRBV6-6,-,CASSQWAPSEQFF,TGTGCCAGCAGCCAGTGGGCCCCAAGTGAGCAGTTCTTC
TRBJ1-4,once,TRBV23-1,-,CASSLLRAGDGNEKLFF,TGCGCCAGCAGTCTCCTTCGGGCGGGGGACGGTAATGAAAAACTGTTTTTT
TRBJ2-3,-,TRBV14,-,CASSQGRSTQYF,TGTGCCAGCAGCCAAGGGAGGAGTACGCAGTATTTT
TRBJ1-6,many,TRBV28,-,CASKTRGYNSPLHF,TGTGCCAGCAAGACCAGGGGCTATAATTCACCCCTCCACTTT
TRBJ2-5,-,TRBV5-1,TRBD2,CASSFSLAGGPGETQYF,TGCGCCAGCAGCTTTTCACTAGCGGGAGGGCCGGGAGAGACCCAGTACTTC
TRBJ2-7,once,TRBV2,-,CASSERGTVYEQYF,TGTGCCAGCAGTGAACGGGGGACCGTCTACGAGCAGTACTTC
TRBJ1-2,-,TRBV18,TRBD1,CASSPGGSGQGGYTF,TGTGCCAGCTCACCAGGCGGTTCGGGACAGGGAGGCTACACCTTC
TRBJ1-5,-,TRBV4-3,-,CASSQETGSSNQPQHF,TGCGCCAGCAGCCAAGAAACCGGGAGCAGCAATCAGCCCCAGCATTTT
TRBJ2-7,-,TRBV6-5,-,CASNEGAVSSYEQYF,TGTGCCAGCAACGAAGGGGCCGTCAGCTCCTACGAGCAGTACTTC
TRBJ1-2,-,TRBV5-4,TRBD1,CASSSDRGRSYGYTF,TGTGCCAGCAGCTCCGACAGGGGGCGATCCTATGGCTACACCTTC
TRBJ2-7,-,TRBV7-6,TRBD1,CASSLGGQGDHEQYF,TGTGCCAGCAGCTTGGGGGGACAGGGGGATCACGAGCAGTACTTC
TRBJ2-7,-,TRBV7-2,TRBD2,CASSLWGGRDYEQYF,TGTGCCAGCAGCTTATGGGGCGGGAGGGACTACGAGCAGTACTTC
TRBJ2-3,once,TRBV9,-,CASSEASEDTQYF,TGTGCCAGCAGCGAAGCGTCGGAAGATACGCAGTATTTT
TRBJ2-7,-,TRBV10-3,-,CAISDHSRGRTYEQYF,TGTGCCATCAGTGATCATTCCAGGGGCCGGACCTACGAGCAGTACTTC
TRBJ2-1,-,TRBV28,-,CASSDRGGTEQFF,TGTGCCAGCAGCGACAGGGGAGGGACTGAGCAGTTCTTC
TRBJ2-3,few,TRBV7-9,-,CAIQIADTQYF,TGTGCCATCCAGATCGCAGATACGCAGTATTTT
TRBJ1-2,-,TRBV18,-,CASSLTTGEVGGYTF,TGTGCCAGCTCACTCACAACAGGAGAGGTTGGTGGCTACACCTTC
TRBJ2-5,-,TRBV5-1,TRBD2,CASSSTGTSGAREETQYF,TGCGCCAGCAGCTCCACCGGGACTAGCGGGGCACGGGAAGAGACCCAGTACTTC
TRBJ1-1,-,TRBV27,-,CASSQSRDTPNTEAFF,TGTGCCAGCAGCCAAAGCCGGGACACGCCAAACACTGAAGCTTTCTTT
TRBJ1-5,-,TRBV2,TRBD1,CASTSGQGNQPQHF,TGTGCCAGCACCTCGGGACAGGGCAATCAGCCCCAGCATTTT
TRBJ2-5,once,TRBV6-1,-,CASSEVRGETQYF,TGTGCCAGCAGTGAAGTCAGGGGTGAGACCCAGTACTTC
TRBJ2-2,-,TRBV7-4,TRBD1,CASSLGQGEAHTGELFF,TGTGCCAGCAGCTTGGGACAGGGGGAGGCCCACACCGGGGAGCTGTTTTTT